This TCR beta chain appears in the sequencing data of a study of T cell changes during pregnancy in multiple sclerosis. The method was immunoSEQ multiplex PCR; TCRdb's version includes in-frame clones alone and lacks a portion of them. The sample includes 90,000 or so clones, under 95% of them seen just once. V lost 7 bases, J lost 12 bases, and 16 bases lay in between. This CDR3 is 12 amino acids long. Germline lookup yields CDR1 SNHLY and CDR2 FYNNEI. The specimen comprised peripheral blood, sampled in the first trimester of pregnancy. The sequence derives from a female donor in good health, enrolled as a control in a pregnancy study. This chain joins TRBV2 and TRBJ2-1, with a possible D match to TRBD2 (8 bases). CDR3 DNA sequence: TGTGCCAGCATTGAGGGGGCGGGGGGGCAGTTCTTC. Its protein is CASIEGAGGQFF.